The 29 T cell receptor beta chains in this list originate from one sample, sequenced in a study of blood T cell repertoires in COVID-19. Repertoires were generated with immunoSEQ multiplex PCR, while TCRdb's copy carries only in-frame clones and drops some. The sample lists over 200,000 clones; around nine tenths were seen once. Source material: peripheral blood. The receptors shown here come from an older woman with acute or convalescent COVID-19.

The rearrangement uses TRBV6-6 and TRBJ1-3; 7 bases match TRBD1. CDR3 length: 15 amino acids. Germline V gene sequence: CDR1 MNHNY, CDR2 SVGAGI (reference sequence). Losses at the gene ends were 6 bases for V and 7 bases for J; bases not matched to a gene: 12. The CDR3 here is CASSTDRAKGNTIYF. The DNA for the CDR3 is TGTGCCAGCAGCACTGACAGGGCGAAGGGTAACACCATATATTTT.

This chain connects TRBV7-2 to TRBJ1-5; 12 nucleotides align to TRBD1. After removal of 5 bases from V and 1 base from J, the junction contained 9 bases not matched to a gene. CDR3 size: 18 residues. CDR1 and CDR2 from the germline V gene are SGHTA and FQGNSA. This chain's CDR3 is CASSPGTGGFRSNQPQHF. The CDR3 bases are TGTGCCAGCAGCCCTGGGACAGGGGGCTTTAGAAGCAATCAGCCCCAGCATTTT.

The CDR3 sequence is CASRRTGLGSGELFF. CDR3 bases: TGTGCCAGTAGAAGGACAGGGTTAGGTTCCGGGGAGCTGTTTTTT. The chain combines TRBV19 with TRBJ2-2; 8 bases fit TRBD1. Trimming at V came to 6 bases and at J to 6 bases, leaving 9 bases not matched to a gene. The CDR3 extends over 15 amino acids. The germline gives CDR1 LNHDA, CDR2 SQIVND (reference sequence). The full variable domain, rest sourced from reference TRBV19 and TRBJ2-2, is DGGITQSPKYLFRKEGQNVTLSCEQNLNHDAMYWYRQDPGQGLRLIYYSQIVNDFQKGDIAEGYSVSREKKESFPLTVTSAQKNPTAFYLCASRRTGLGSGELFFGEGSRLTVL.

The CDR3 nucleotides read TGTGCCAGCCACCCGACAGGGGGTATCGGAAACACCATATATTTT. Its protein is CASHPTGGIGNTIYF. The genes are TRBV7-9 and TRBJ1-3, with 9 bases aligning to TRBD1. Germline V gives CDR1 SEHNR, CDR2 FQNEAQ (reference sequence). Trimming removed 8 bases from V and 4 bases from J; junction bases left unmatched: 9. The CDR3 is 15 amino acids.

The chain links TRBV3-1 (or the pseudogene TRBV3-2) to TRBJ1-6; 7 bases match TRBD1. CDR1 and CDR2 (germline): LGHDT, YNNKEL (reference sequence). The CDR3 has 15 residues. V shed 4 bases, J shed 3 bases, and the junction held 3 bases outside the gene matches. DNA of the CDR3: TGTGCCAGCAGCCCCAGGGACAGCTATAATTCACCCCTCCACTTT. It yields the protein CASSPRDSYNSPLHF.

The table lists this clone with a count of one. The V gene is TRBV7-9, the J gene TRBJ1-5, with D unclear. Germline loops: CDR1 SEHNR, CDR2 FQNEAQ (reference sequence). V lost 0 bases and J lost 3, with 6 bases in between. The CDR3 consists of 14 residues. CDR3 coding DNA: TGTGCCAGCAGCTTAGCGAGTAACAATCAGCCCCAGCATTTT. As protein: CASSLASNNQPQHF.

Notes on this clone: Other DNA variants within this sample encode the same CDR3. The gene calls are TRBV18 and TRBJ2-7; 8 bases fit TRBD1. The CDR3 loop spans 13 amino acids. Per germline, CDR1 KGHSH and CDR2 LQKENI. J was trimmed by 3 bases and V by 4 bases; bases with no gene match: 2. CDR3 amino acids: CASSLGQGYEQYF. CDR3 nucleotides: TGTGCCAGCTCACTAGGACAGGGCTACGAGCAGTACTTC.

This clone has only one observation. This chain connects TRBV6-5 to TRBJ1-5; no clear D gene. Germline V gene sequence: CDR1 MNHEY, CDR2 SVGAGI. V was shortened by 5 bases and J by 2 bases, with 13 bases between the two germline ends. The CDR3 runs to 15 residues. The DNA for the CDR3 is TGTGCCAGCAGTCTTCGGGGAGGTCGCAATCAGCCCCAGCATTTT. Translated: CASSLRGGRNQPQHF.

The genes are TRBV7-2 and TRBJ1-3, with 8 nucleotides matching TRBD1. The length of the CDR3 is 15 residues. Trimming cost V 6 bases and J 0 bases; bases outside gene matches: 4. CDR1 and CDR2 (germline): SGHTA, FQGNSA. This CDR3 reads CASSHTGGSGNTIYF. The CDR3 region has the DNA TGTGCCAGCAGTCATACAGGGGGCTCTGGAAACACCATATATTTT.

Of note for this clone: In the same sample, other DNA sequences code for this CDR3. This chain connects TRBV7-2 to TRBJ1-5, with a tentative D call TRBD1 (5 bases). Looked up from germline, CDR1 is SGHTA and CDR2 is FQGNSA. V gave up 0 bases and J gave up 6 bases, with 6 bases separating them. This CDR3 is built from 13 residues. The DNA for the CDR3 is TGTGCCAGCAGCTTAGCGCAGGGTCAGCCCCAGCATTTT. The encoded protein is CASSLAQGQPQHF.

The chain carries TRBV7-6 and TRBJ2-1; no clear D gene. With 5 bases removed from V and 8 bases from J, the gap between germline ends came to 16 bases. Germline V gene lookup returns CDR1 SGHVS and CDR2 FNYEAQ. The CDR3 totals 14 residues. The CDR3 DNA is TGTGCCAGCAGCCTGACCTCGATAGCCTATGAGCAGTTCTTC. Residues: CASSLTSIAYEQFF. The variable domain in full, completed from reference TRBV7-6 and TRBJ2-1, reads GAGVSQSPRYKVTKRGQDVALRCDPISGHVSLYWYRQALGQGPEFLTYFNYEAQQDKSGLPNDRFSAERPEGSISTLTIQRTEQRDSAMYRCASSLTSIAYEQFFGPGTRLTVL.

CDR3 DNA sequence: TGCGCCAGCAGCACGGGACAGGGTGGCGATACTGAAGCTTTCTTT. Translation: CASSTGQGGDTEAFF. This rearrangement joins TRBV5-1 to TRBJ1-1, with 9 bases identical to TRBD1. V was pared by 4 bases and J by 5 bases, with 9 bases of the junction left unmatched. This CDR3 contains 15 residues. Germline-derived CDR1 and CDR2 are SGHRS and YFSETQ.

The chain links TRBV7-2 to TRBJ2-5, with 7 bases that match TRBD2. After removal of 2 bases from V and 2 bases from J, the junction contained 8 bases not matched to a gene. This CDR3 region has 16 residues. Germline V gene lookup returns CDR1 SGHTA and CDR2 FQGNSA. This chain's CDR3 is CASSLYGASGQETQYF. The CDR3 bases are TGTGCCAGCAGCTTATACGGGGCTAGCGGACAAGAGACCCAGTACTTC.

The chain has TRBV19 and TRBJ1-5; no clear D gene. The CDR3 loop spans 13 amino acids. Trimming cost V 6 bases and J 9 bases, with 15 bases left between them. Germline lookup yields CDR1 LNHDA and CDR2 SQIVND (reference sequence). CDR3 loop: CASRPSHGRPQHF. The CDR3 DNA is TGTGCCAGTAGACCCAGCCACGGGAGGCCCCAGCATTTT.

The rearrangement joins TRBV5-1 to TRBJ1-4; D gene ambiguous. The germline V gene has CDR1 SGHRS and CDR2 YFSETQ. The CDR3 consists of 15 residues. Trimming left V 0 bases short and J 8 bases short, with 14 bases between. CDR3 region: CASSLAVKGGEKLFF. The CDR3 DNA is TGCGCCAGCAGCTTGGCCGTTAAAGGAGGGGAAAAACTGTTTTTT.

This chain uses TRBV6-5 with TRBJ1-2; 9 bases are a match to TRBD1. The CDR3 runs 14 residues. The germline CDR1 and CDR2 sequences are MNHEY and SVGAGI. V shed 6 bases, J shed 8 bases, and the junction held 10 bases outside the gene matches. CDR3 DNA: TGTGCCAGCAGCCTCGGACAGGGGCTTGTGGGCTACACCTTC. Translated, it gives CASSLGQGLVGYTF.

CDR3 amino acids: CASNLRGADGYTF. In nucleotides, the CDR3 is TGTGCCAGCAACCTCAGGGGCGCGGATGGCTACACCTTC. The chain recombines TRBV12-3 or TRBV12-4 with TRBJ1-2, with D possibly being TRBD1 (6 bases). Trimming took 7 bases from V and 6 from J, leaving 15 bases between them. The CDR3 runs 13 residues.

V is TRBV7-8 and J is TRBJ1-2; 8 bases match TRBD1. This CDR3 has 15 residues. V shed 5 bases, J shed 0 bases, and the junction held 5 bases outside the gene matches. Germline V CDR1 and CDR2: SGHVS, FQNEAQ. The DNA for the CDR3 is TGTGCCAGCAGCCTACAGGGGGTCCCTAACTATGGCTACACCTTC. The encoded protein is CASSLQGVPNYGYTF. Complete variable domain (other parts from reference TRBV7-8 and TRBJ1-2): GAGVSQSPRYKVAKRGQDVALRCDPISGHVSLFWYQQALGQGPEFLTYFQNEAQLDKSGLPSDRFFAERPEGSVSTLKIQRTQQEDSAVYLCASSLQGVPNYGYTFGSGTRLTVV.

This clone was observed a few times. This chain uses TRBV11-2 with TRBJ1-2; the D gene is possibly TRBD1 (6 bases). The CDR3 runs 15 residues. V was shortened by 1 base and J by 8 bases, with 17 bases between the two germline ends. From germline, CDR1 is SGHAT and CDR2 FQNNGV. The CDR3, as DNA: TGTGCCAGCAGCTTAGGGACCGCAGGGGAGTCAGGCTACACCTTC. Protein sequence: CASSLGTAGESGYTF. Full variable domain (missing parts from reference TRBV11-2 and TRBJ1-2): EAGVAQSPRYKIIEKRQSVAFWCNPISGHATLYWYQQILGQGPKLLIQFQNNGVVDDSQLPKDRFSAERLKGVDSTLKIQPAKLEDSAVYLCASSLGTAGESGYTFGSGTRLTVV.

V usage is TRBV7-6 and J usage is TRBJ1-1; 7 nucleotides align to TRBD1. The length of the CDR3 is 15 residues. The ends lost 4 bases at V and 0 bases at J; junction bases unmatched: 5. Germline V gene lookup returns CDR1 SGHVS and CDR2 FNYEAQ. CDR3 in amino acids: CASSYRGNVNTEAFF. DNA for the CDR3: TGTGCCAGCAGCTACAGGGGTAATGTGAACACTGAAGCTTTCTTT. The entire variable domain, with the rest obtained from reference TRBV7-6 and TRBJ1-1, is as follows: GAGVSQSPRYKVTKRGQDVALRCDPISGHVSLYWYRQALGQGPEFLTYFNYEAQQDKSGLPNDRFSAERPEGSISTLTIQRTEQRDSAMYRCASSYRGNVNTEAFFGQGTRLTVV.

The chain links TRBV5-1 to TRBJ2-3; D is perhaps TRBD2 (6 bases). Germline V gene data show CDR1 as SGHRS and CDR2 as YFSETQ. This CDR3 has 17 amino acids. Trimming cost V 4 bases and J 4 bases, with 22 bases left between them. Written as DNA, the CDR3 is TGCGCCAGCAGCCAGGAGGGCGGGGCTGCATGGGCAGATACGCAGTATTTT. This codes for CASSQEGGAAWADTQYF.

This clone was picked up a small number of times. At the DNA level, this CDR3 is encoded by other sequences in the same sample as well. The rearrangement uses TRBV5-1 and TRBJ1-3; D gene unclear. This CDR3 is 14 amino acids long. The V gene's germline CDR1 is SGHRS and CDR2 YFSETQ. Trimming stripped 0 bases from V and 2 bases from J, with 6 bases between. DNA of the CDR3: TGCGCCAGCAGCTTGGACAGAGCTGGAAACACCATATATTTT. Encoded protein: CASSLDRAGNTIYF. The full variable domain, rest sourced from reference TRBV5-1 and TRBJ1-3, is KAGVTQTPRYLIKTRGQQVTLSCSPISGHRSVSWYQQTPGQGLQFLFEYFSETQRNKGNFPGRFSGRQFSNSRSEMNVSTLELGDSALYLCASSLDRAGNTIYFGEGSWLTVV.

The chain employs TRBV27 and TRBJ1-5, with D tentatively TRBD1 (6 bases). The CDR3 extends over 16 amino acids. V was shortened by 6 bases and J by 0 bases, with 15 bases between the two germline ends. Germline assignment: CDR1 MNHEY and CDR2 SMNVEV (reference sequence). The CDR3 nucleotides read TGTGCCAGCAGCCGGACAGTGATCGGTAGCAATCAGCCCCAGCATTTT. This sequence encodes CASSRTVIGSNQPQHF.

The chain couples TRBV19 to TRBJ2-7; tentatively, D is TRBD1 (6 bases). Per germline, CDR1 LNHDA and CDR2 SQIVND (reference sequence). V was shortened by 0 bases and J by 0 bases, with 12 bases between the two germline ends. This CDR3 is 16 amino acids long. This CDR3 reads CASSIDAGVRSYEQYF. CDR3 coding DNA: TGTGCCAGTAGTATAGACGCAGGGGTGCGCTCCTACGAGCAGTACTTC.

The CDR3 nucleotides are TGTGCCAGTAGTGATACGGACACAAATATTCTCGGACTCCACTTT. Translating gives CASSDTDTNILGLHF. The chain links TRBV19 to TRBJ1-6, with TRBD1 as a possible D gene (5 bases). CDR1 is LNHDA, CDR2 SQIVND, per germline (reference sequence). Trimming stripped 5 bases from V and 16 bases from J, with 24 bases between. The length of the CDR3 is 15 residues.

Only one count was recorded for this clone. V is TRBV6-6 and J is TRBJ1-2, with TRBD1 matching 7 bases. The CDR3 runs 12 residues. In germline, CDR1 is MNHNY, CDR2 SVGAGI (reference sequence). J was trimmed by 8 bases and V by 10 bases; bases with no gene match: 10. The CDR3 nucleotides read TGTGCCAACCAAGGGGGCTCGGGAGGCTACACCTTC. This encodes CANQGGSGGYTF.

This chain connects TRBV5-6 to TRBJ1-2; TRBD1 is a possible D gene (5 bases). Germline V gives CDR1 SGHDT, CDR2 YYEEEE. The CDR3 loop spans 14 amino acids. Trimming removed 0 bases from V and 2 bases from J, with 8 bases in between. The chain's CDR3 is CASSLATVNYGYTF. The CDR3, as DNA: TGTGCCAGCAGCTTGGCGACAGTAAACTATGGCTACACCTTC.

The chain uses TRBV7-9 and TRBJ2-7, with 10 bases matching TRBD1. V gave up 1 base and J gave up 6 bases; unmatched junction bases: 3. CDR3 length: 14 residues. Germline lookup yields CDR1 SEHNR and CDR2 FQNEAQ (reference sequence). CDR3 loop: CASSLGQGALEQYF. The CDR3, as DNA: TGTGCCAGCAGCTTAGGACAGGGGGCTCTCGAGCAGTACTTC.

CDR3 DNA: TGTGCCAGCAGTCCGACAGGATTCCTAGCCAAAAACATTCAGTACTTC. Its protein is CASSPTGFLAKNIQYF. The chain has TRBV27 and TRBJ2-4, with D maybe TRBD1 (6 bases). Germline V lookup: CDR1 MNHEY, CDR2 SMNVEV (reference sequence). The CDR3 is 16 residues long. V was cut by 5 bases and J by 0 bases, with 14 bases left in between.